One sample yielded the 31 T cell receptor beta chains listed below, sequenced in a study of blood T cells in healthy people across ages. Primed by a sample-barcoded 5' primer and a J-beta primer mix, a second PCR proceeded for 7 to 11 cycles. A single record per CDR3 protein comes from TCRdb applying MiXCR to the 5' RACE reads. The table lists approximately 830,000 distinct CDR3 sequences, about 59% of them singletons. Sequencing was performed on blood. The receptors stem from a man aged 30-40 years in good health.

The chain is built from TRBV5-4 and TRBJ2-5, with D possibly matching TRBD1 (6 bases). CDR1 is SGHNT and CDR2 is YYREEE in the germline V gene (reference sequence). The ends were cut back, 3 bases at V and 1 base at J, with 10 bases in the middle. This CDR3 has 14 amino acids. The CDR3 DNA is TGTGCCAGCAGCTCTTACAGGGCCCAAGAGACCCAGTACTTC. Protein sequence: CASSSYRAQETQYF. The whole variable domain, remainder taken from reference TRBV5-4 and TRBJ2-5, is ETGVTQSPTHLIKTRGQQVTLRCSSQSGHNTVSWYQQALGQGPQFIFQYYREEENGRGNFPPRFSGLQFPNYSSELNVNALELDDSALYLCASSSYRAQETQYFGPGTRLLVL.

The chain recombines TRBV2 with TRBJ2-6; D perhaps matches TRBD1 (6 bases). Germline V lookup: CDR1 SNHLY, CDR2 FYNNEI. Trimming removed 1 base at V and 1 base at J, with 20 bases between. The CDR3 covers 20 residues. This CDR3 is CASSEEAGDIRLSGANVLTF. The DNA of the CDR3 is TGTGCCAGCAGTGAAGAGGCAGGGGACATAAGGCTGTCTGGGGCCAACGTCCTGACTTTC.

This clonotype appeared many times. The chain recombines TRBV4-3 with TRBJ2-1; 7 bases match TRBD2. With V trimmed by 0 bases and J by 7 bases, 9 bases remained unmatched. CDR1 and CDR2 (germline): LGHNA, YSLEER. The CDR3 is 16 amino acids. The CDR3 region is CASSQDGVAGANEQFF. CDR3 DNA sequence: TGCGCCAGCAGCCAAGATGGGGTAGCGGGTGCAAATGAGCAGTTCTTC.

This sequence joins TRBV7-3 and TRBJ2-6, with D hard to call. The CDR3 runs 16 residues. Deletions cut 6 bases from V and 2 bases from J, with 14 bases between. Per germline, CDR1 SGHTA and CDR2 FQGTGA. CDR3 protein: CASSPPLGTGANVLTF. The CDR3 DNA sequence: TGTGCCAGCAGTCCCCCCCTGGGGACTGGGGCCAACGTCCTGACTTTC.

The CDR3: CASSLGTQIGEQYF. The DNA for the CDR3 is TGTGCCAGCAGTTTAGGGACGCAAATCGGCGAGCAGTACTTC. The chain couples TRBV12-3 or TRBV12-4 to TRBJ2-7; D is unclear. The V end lost 1 base, the J end lost 6 bases, and 13 bases lay between the germline ends. The CDR3 loop spans 14 amino acids.

This clonotype has just a few counts. This chain links TRBV15 with TRBJ2-3; TRBD2 is a possible D gene (6 bases). Trimming removed 3 bases from V and 2 bases from J, with 9 bases in between. The germline gives CDR1 LNHNV, CDR2 YYDKDF (reference sequence). The CDR3 totals 14 residues. CDR3 sequence: CATSRGLLTDTQYF. The CDR3 bases are TGTGCCACCAGCAGGGGACTTCTCACAGATACGCAGTATTTT.

The chain carries TRBV6-4 and TRBJ1-6; D might be TRBD1 (6 bases). Per the germline V gene, CDR1 is MRHNA and CDR2 is SNTAGT. Trimming pared 4 bases from V and 5 bases from J, leaving 12 bases between. The CDR3 consists of 15 residues. The CDR3, as DNA: TGTGCCAGCAGTGCAGGGGCGGTAGATAATTCACCCCTCCACTTT. Translating gives CASSAGAVDNSPLHF.

The V call is TRBV6-5, the J call TRBJ2-3; 7 positions match TRBD2. The CDR3 totals 15 residues. J was trimmed by 2 bases and V by 6 bases; bases with no gene match: 8. CDR1 MNHEY and CDR2 SVGAGI come from the germline V gene. The DNA for the CDR3 is TGTGCCAGCAGCCCGACTAGCTTGGTCACAGATACGCAGTATTTT. Protein: CASSPTSLVTDTQYF.

This chain uses TRBV9 with TRBJ2-7; D uncertain. Germline V CDR1 and CDR2: SGDLS, YYNGEE. Trimming shortened V by 1 base and J by 4 bases, and 21 bases separated the two germline ends. CDR3 length: 17 residues. DNA for the CDR3: TGTGCCAGCAGCGTATCTAGGATGGGTCATCCAGGTTACGAGCAGTACTTC. As protein: CASSVSRMGHPGYEQYF.

As for this clonotype: A much larger clonotype is one base distant, so this may be a read error. The CDR3 nucleotides are TGTGCCAGCAGTCCTAGGGGTGGTGAGACCCAGTTCTTC. Protein sequence: CASSPRGGETQFF. This sequence joins TRBV27 and TRBJ2-1, with a tentative D call TRBD1 (5 bases). CDR1 and CDR2 (germline): MNHEY, SMNVEV (reference sequence). Trimming stripped 5 bases from V and 13 bases from J, with 18 bases between. The CDR3 contains 13 residues.

The V and J genes are TRBV6-5 and TRBJ2-1; maybe TRBD2 (6 bases). This CDR3 region has 14 residues. The germline V and J ends were trimmed by 6 bases and 6 bases, with 15 bases remaining between them. From germline, CDR1 is MNHEY and CDR2 SVGAGI. Here the CDR3 reads CASSLGTEINEQFF. In DNA, the CDR3 is TGTGCCAGCAGCCTCGGGACTGAGATCAATGAGCAGTTCTTC.

The V and J genes are TRBV10-2 and TRBJ1-2; possible D gene TRBD1, 5 bases. This CDR3 comprises 15 residues. The germline CDR1 and CDR2 sequences are WSHSY and SAAADI. V lost 0 bases to trimming and J lost 9 bases, with 17 bases between them. CDR3 nucleotide sequence: TGCGCCAGCAGTGAGTCACGAGGGACCGTGGGTAGCTACACCTTC. It specifies CASSESRGTVGSYTF.

V is TRBV27 and J is TRBJ2-7, with D possibly matching TRBD1 (7 bases). CDR1 MNHEY and CDR2 SMNVEV come from the germline V gene (reference sequence). This CDR3 is 16 amino acids long. The V end lost 1 base, the J end lost 7 bases, and 20 bases lay between the germline ends. The CDR3, as DNA: TGTGCCAGCAGTTTATTATCAGGGGGGATTAACAATGAGCAGTACTTC. This codes for CASSLLSGGINNEQYF.

The CDR3: CASSVTPDRAYQETQYF. CDR3 nucleotide sequence: TGTGCCAGCAGCGTCACACCGGACAGGGCGTACCAAGAGACCCAGTACTTC. The V call is TRBV9, the J call TRBJ2-5; 8 bases line up with TRBD1. The CDR3 loop spans 17 amino acids. The germline CDR1 and CDR2 sequences are SGDLS and YYNGEE. The V and J ends lost 2 bases and 0 bases, in that order; junction bases with no gene match: 9.

This chain uses TRBV4-3 with TRBJ1-2, with TRBD1 matching over 8 bases. V gave up 2 bases and J gave up 3 bases; unmatched junction bases: 5. CDR3 length equals 15 residues. Germline values: CDR1 LGHNA, CDR2 YSLEER. Here the CDR3 DNA reads TGCGCCAGCAGCCAACGGGGGACAGGTGACTATGGCTACACCTTC. Translating gives CASSQRGTGDYGYTF.

The sample holds one count of this clonotype. The rearrangement joins TRBV29-1 to TRBJ2-6; D may be TRBD1 (5 bases). Trimming removed 3 bases from V and 6 bases from J, with 12 bases in between. Germline CDR1 is SQVTM and CDR2 is ANQGSEA. CDR3 length equals 14 residues. Written as DNA, the CDR3 is TGCAGCGTTGATCAGGGTGATGAGGCCAACGTCCTGACTTTC. This translates into CSVDQGDEANVLTF.

The V gene is TRBV9, the J gene TRBJ2-7, with D uncertain. The V end was cut by 1 base, the J end by 2 bases, with 13 bases between. This CDR3 has 15 residues. Looked up from germline, CDR1 is SGDLS and CDR2 is YYNGEE. The CDR3 bases are TGTGCCAGCAGCGTAAGGTCTAACCCGCCCTACGAGCAGTACTTC. The encoded protein is CASSVRSNPPYEQYF. Using reference TRBV9 and TRBJ2-7 for the parts outside the CDR3, the full variable domain is DSGVTQTPKHLITATGQRVTLRCSPRSGDLSVYWYQQSLDQGLQFLIQYYNGEERAKGNILERFSAQQFPDLHSELNLSSLELGDSALYFCASSVRSNPPYEQYFGPGTRLTVT.

This chain uses TRBV6-1 with TRBJ2-1, with D possibly being TRBD2 (7 bases). The CDR3 has 17 residues. V lost 5 bases, J lost 5 bases, and 22 bases lay in between. The germline V gene has CDR1 MNHNS and CDR2 SASEGT. The CDR3 reads CASSPPRLAGANNEQFF. The CDR3 nucleotides are TGTGCCAGCAGTCCACCCCGTCTTGCGGGGGCTAACAATGAGCAGTTCTTC.

This chain joins TRBV7-6 and TRBJ2-5; 7 nucleotides agree with TRBD1. J lost 2 bases, V lost 1 base, and 4 bases had no gene match. Looked up from germline, CDR1 is SGHVS and CDR2 is FNYEAQ. This CDR3 is built from 15 residues. Here the CDR3 DNA reads TGTGCCAGCAGCTTAGTGGGACAGATGCAAGAGACCCAGTACTTC. Its translation is CASSLVGQMQETQYF.

The V and J genes are TRBV20-1 and TRBJ2-5; TRBD1 matches at 10 bases. Germline V lookup: CDR1 DFQATT, CDR2 SNEGSKA (reference sequence). The CDR3 extends over 16 amino acids. With V trimmed by 0 bases and J by 0 bases, 4 bases remained unmatched. The CDR3 protein is CSAREWDRGNQETQYF. The CDR3 region has the DNA TGCAGTGCTAGAGAGTGGGACAGGGGAAACCAAGAGACCCAGTACTTC.

V and J are TRBV7-2 and TRBJ1-2; D gene uncertain. This CDR3 region has 14 residues. CDR1 is SGHTA, CDR2 FQGNSA, per germline. The V gene lost 5 bases and the J gene lost 2 bases, with 12 bases spanning the gap. The CDR3 DNA follows: TGTGCCAGCAGCGCGCCCGGGATGAACTATGGCTACACCTTC. Its translation is CASSAPGMNYGYTF. Full variable domain (remainder filled in from reference TRBV7-2 and TRBJ1-2): GAGVSQSPSNKVTEKGKDVELRCDPISGHTALYWYRQSLGQGLEFLIYFQGNSAPDKSGLPSDRFSAERTGGSVSTLTIQRTQQEDSAVYLCASSAPGMNYGYTFGSGTRLTVV.

The chain joins TRBV4-2 to TRBJ2-5, with D unresolved. From germline, CDR1 is LGHNA and CDR2 YNFKEQ. Trimming removed 2 bases at V and 4 bases at J, with 11 bases between. The CDR3 consists of 14 residues. In DNA, the CDR3 is TGTGCCAGCAGCCAAAATCCTAGAGGAGAGACCCAGTACTTC. The encoded protein is CASSQNPRGETQYF.

This sequence joins TRBV20-1 and TRBJ2-7; D unresolved. Per the germline V gene, CDR1 is DFQATT and CDR2 is SNEGSKA (reference sequence). With 2 bases removed from V and 0 bases from J, the gap between germline ends came to 8 bases. The CDR3 is 13 amino acids. CDR3 loop: CSARYDRSYEQYF. In nucleotides, the CDR3 is TGCAGTGCTAGATACGACCGCTCCTACGAGCAGTACTTC.

The chain combines TRBV6-4 with TRBJ2-5, with 9 bases identical to TRBD1. The CDR3 covers 15 residues. After removal of 2 bases from V and 1 base from J, the junction contained 2 bases not matched to a gene. Germline values: CDR1 MRHNA, CDR2 SNTAGT. The CDR3 loop reads CASSDGTGIQETQYF. CDR3 in DNA: TGTGCCAGCAGTGACGGGACAGGGATCCAAGAGACCCAGTACTTC.

The chain employs TRBV7-2 and TRBJ1-2, with no clear D. Germline V CDR1 and CDR2: SGHTA, FQGNSA. The CDR3 has 14 residues. The V and J ends lost 5 bases and 7 bases respectively, with 17 bases between them. As DNA, the CDR3 is TGTGCCAGCAGCCAGAGGACCCTTACAGTTGGCTACACCTTC. Translation: CASSQRTLTVGYTF.

This clonotype was seen a single time. A read error may produce the germline difference seen at one junction end. The rearrangement links TRBV12-3 or TRBV12-4 to TRBJ2-4; D is unclear. This CDR3 has 17 amino acids. CDR3 in amino acids: CASTASGFPLAKNIQYF. CDR3 nucleotide sequence: TGCGCCAGCACTGCGTCAGGCTTTCCACTAGCCAAAAACATTCAGTACTTC.

This clonotype was detected only a few times. V and J are TRBV12-3 or TRBV12-4 and TRBJ2-1; possibly TRBD1 for D (6 bases). The CDR3 is made up of 13 amino acids. The V gene lost 3 bases and the J gene lost 5 bases, with 8 bases spanning the gap. The CDR3 region has the DNA TGTGCCAGCAGTTTTCCAGGGGACAATGAGCAGTTCTTC. As protein: CASSFPGDNEQFF.

This chain connects TRBV7-6 to TRBJ2-7; 8 nucleotides match TRBD1. This CDR3 is 15 amino acids long. CDR1 and CDR2 (germline): SGHVS, FNYEAQ. J was trimmed by 7 bases and V by 2 bases; bases with no gene match: 10. CDR3 amino acids: CASSLQDRAMGEQYF. The DNA for the CDR3 is TGTGCCAGCAGCTTACAGGACAGGGCTATGGGGGAGCAGTACTTC. The full variable domain, with the rest looked up from reference TRBV7-6 and TRBJ2-7, is GAGVSQSPRYKVTKRGQDVALRCDPISGHVSLYWYRQALGQGPEFLTYFNYEAQQDKSGLPNDRFSAERPEGSISTLTIQRTEQRDSAMYRCASSLQDRAMGEQYFGPGTRLTVT.

The chain links TRBV28 to TRBJ2-7; TRBD1 is a possible D gene (6 bases). Trimming left V 3 bases short and J 8 bases short, with 8 bases between. Per the germline V gene, CDR1 is MDHEN and CDR2 is SYDVKM. The CDR3 loop spans 11 amino acids. The CDR3 nucleotides read TGTGCCAGCAGTTTCGGGACACAGCAGTACTTC. Protein product: CASSFGTQQYF.

This clonotype was picked up a small number of times. V and J are TRBV3-1 and TRBJ2-1, with D tentatively TRBD1 (5 bases). The CDR3 covers 15 residues. Germline V lookup: CDR1 LGHDT, CDR2 YNNKEL (reference sequence). V was pared by 3 bases and J by 7 bases, with 16 bases between. The CDR3 here is CASSHRVGQGNEQFF. As DNA, the CDR3 is TGTGCCAGCAGCCACAGAGTGGGGCAAGGGAATGAGCAGTTCTTC.

The chain couples TRBV27 to TRBJ1-1, with D maybe TRBD1 (5 bases). Germline V gives CDR1 MNHEY, CDR2 SMNVEV (reference sequence). This CDR3 has 14 amino acids. Trimming removed 2 bases at V and 3 bases at J, with 10 bases between. CDR3 sequence: CASSLGGVYTEAFF. Here the CDR3 DNA reads TGTGCCAGCAGTTTAGGAGGGGTCTACACTGAAGCTTTCTTT.